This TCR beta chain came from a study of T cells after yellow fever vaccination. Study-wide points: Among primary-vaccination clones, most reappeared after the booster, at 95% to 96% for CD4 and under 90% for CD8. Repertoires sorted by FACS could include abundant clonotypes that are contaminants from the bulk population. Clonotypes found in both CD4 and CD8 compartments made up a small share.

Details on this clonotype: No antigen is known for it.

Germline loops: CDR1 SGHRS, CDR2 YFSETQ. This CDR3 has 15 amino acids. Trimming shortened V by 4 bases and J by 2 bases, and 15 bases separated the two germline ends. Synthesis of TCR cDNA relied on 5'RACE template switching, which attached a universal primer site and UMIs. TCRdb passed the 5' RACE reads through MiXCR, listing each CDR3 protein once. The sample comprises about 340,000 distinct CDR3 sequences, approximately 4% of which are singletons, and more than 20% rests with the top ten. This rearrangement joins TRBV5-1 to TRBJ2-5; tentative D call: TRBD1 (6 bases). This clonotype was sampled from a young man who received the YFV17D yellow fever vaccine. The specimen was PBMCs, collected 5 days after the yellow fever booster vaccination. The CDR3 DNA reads TGCGCCAGCAGCCCGCGGACAGCCGTACAAGAGACCCAGTACTTC. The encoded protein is CASSPRTAVQETQYF.